These T cell receptor beta chains were read from a single sample in a study of shared clonotypes between healthy human individuals. TCRdb's copy holds only in-frame clones and misses some; the assay was immunoSEQ multiplex PCR. The table includes about 2.3 million clones, approximately 93% detected once. Material for sequencing was naive CD4+ T cells from PBMCs. Source of these receptors: a young man in good health. Some clones in this sample may be carry-over from other donors' samples. The CDR3 runs from the conserved cysteine through the conserved F or W.

V	J	CDR3
TRBV29-1	NA	CSVEEGTTSYEQYF
TRBV27	TRBJ2-7	CASRSPSSGSYEQYF
TRBV10-3	TRBJ2-5	CAISTRLAGVETQYF
TRBV5-8	TRBJ1-1	CASSLGENTEAFF
TRBV28	TRBJ1-5	CASSLRGPSNQPQHF
TRBV2	TRBJ2-7	CASSWTEGKYEQYF
TRBV6-1	TRBJ1-1	CASKSRDRGIAEAFF
TRBV2	TRBJ1-2	CASTLRRVHGYTF
TRBV4-3	TRBJ1-6	CASSQGSRGESPLHF
TRBV15	TRBJ1-4	CATSRDQGKLFF
TRBV6-6	TRBJ1-2	CASSQRQLGGYTF
TRBV7-9	TRBJ2-7	CASSRGGPYEQYF
TRBV11-3	TRBJ2-3	CASSPAASTDTQYF
TRBV7-9	TRBJ2-5	CASSRRGSGRAVETQYF
TRBV21-1	TRBJ1-5	CASSARTVYSNQPQHF
TRBV7-9	TRBJ2-5	CASSVRLAGLGETQYF